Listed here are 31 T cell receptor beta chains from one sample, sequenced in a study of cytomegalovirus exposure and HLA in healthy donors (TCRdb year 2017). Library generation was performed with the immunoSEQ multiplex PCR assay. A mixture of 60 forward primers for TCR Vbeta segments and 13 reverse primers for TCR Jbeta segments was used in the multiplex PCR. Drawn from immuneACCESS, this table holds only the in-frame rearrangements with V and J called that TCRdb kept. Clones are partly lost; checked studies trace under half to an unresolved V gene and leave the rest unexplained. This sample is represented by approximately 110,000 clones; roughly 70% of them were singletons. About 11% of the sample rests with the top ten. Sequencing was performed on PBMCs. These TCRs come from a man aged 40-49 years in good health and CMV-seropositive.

The chain's CDR3 is CSVEGDRGDEQYF. The CDR3 coding sequence is TGCAGCGTTGAAGGGGACAGGGGCGACGAGCAGTACTTC. This rearrangement joins TRBV29-1 to TRBJ2-5; TRBD1 matches 10 bases. The DNA end is more similar to TRBJ2-7, so the J call may be wrong. The V gene's germline CDR1 is SQVTM and CDR2 ANQGSEA. CDR3 length: 13 amino acids.

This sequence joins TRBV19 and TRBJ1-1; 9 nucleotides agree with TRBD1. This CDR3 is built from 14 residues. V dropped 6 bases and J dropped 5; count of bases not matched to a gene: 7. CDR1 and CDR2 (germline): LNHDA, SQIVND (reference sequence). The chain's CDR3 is CASRAGTGRTEAFF. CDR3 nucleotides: TGTGCCAGTAGGGCCGGGACAGGGAGGACTGAAGCTTTCTTT. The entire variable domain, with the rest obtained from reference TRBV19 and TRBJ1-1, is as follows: DGGITQSPKYLFRKEGQNVTLSCEQNLNHDAMYWYRQDPGQGLRLIYYSQIVNDFQKGDIAEGYSVSREKKESFPLTVTSAQKNPTAFYLCASRAGTGRTEAFFGQGTRLTVV.

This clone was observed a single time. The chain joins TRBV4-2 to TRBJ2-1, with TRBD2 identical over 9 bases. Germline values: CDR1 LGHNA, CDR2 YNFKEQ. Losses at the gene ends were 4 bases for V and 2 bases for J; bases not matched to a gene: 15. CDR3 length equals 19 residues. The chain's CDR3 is CASSPRGRGSGGTYNEQFF. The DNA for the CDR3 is TGTGCCAGCAGCCCTAGGGGTAGGGGTAGCGGGGGAACCTACAATGAGCAGTTCTTC.

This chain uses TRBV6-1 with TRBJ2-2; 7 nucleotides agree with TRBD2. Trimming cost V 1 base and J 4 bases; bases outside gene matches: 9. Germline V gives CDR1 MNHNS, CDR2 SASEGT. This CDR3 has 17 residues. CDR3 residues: CASSEGWEGIGTGELFF. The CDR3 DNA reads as TGTGCCAGCAGTGAAGGTTGGGAGGGGATCGGCACCGGGGAGCTGTTTTTT.

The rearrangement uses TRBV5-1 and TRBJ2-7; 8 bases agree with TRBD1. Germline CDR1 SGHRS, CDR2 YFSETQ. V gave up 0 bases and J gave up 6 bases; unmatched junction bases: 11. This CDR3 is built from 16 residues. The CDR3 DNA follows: TGCGCCAGCAGCTTGGCCCTGGGCACAGGGGGTGCCGAGCAGTACTTC. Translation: CASSLALGTGGAEQYF. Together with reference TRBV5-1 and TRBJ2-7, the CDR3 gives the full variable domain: KAGVTQTPRYLIKTRGQQVTLSCSPISGHRSVSWYQQTPGQGLQFLFEYFSETQRNKGNFPGRFSGRQFSNSRSEMNVSTLELGDSALYLCASSLALGTGGAEQYFGPGTRLTVT.

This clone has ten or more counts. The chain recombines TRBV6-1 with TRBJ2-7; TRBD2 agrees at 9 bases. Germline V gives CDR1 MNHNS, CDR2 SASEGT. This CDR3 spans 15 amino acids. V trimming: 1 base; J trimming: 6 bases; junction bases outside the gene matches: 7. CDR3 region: CASSEGAGGGIEQYV. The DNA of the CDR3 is TGTGCCAGCAGTGAAGGGGCGGGAGGGGGGATCGAGCAGTACGTC.

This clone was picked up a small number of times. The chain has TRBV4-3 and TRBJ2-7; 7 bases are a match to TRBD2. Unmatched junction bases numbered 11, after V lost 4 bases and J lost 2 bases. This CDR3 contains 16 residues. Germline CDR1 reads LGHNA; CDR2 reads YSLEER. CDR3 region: CASSPIAGGVTYEQYF. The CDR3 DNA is TGCGCCAGCAGCCCCATAGCGGGCGGGGTCACCTACGAGCAGTACTTC.

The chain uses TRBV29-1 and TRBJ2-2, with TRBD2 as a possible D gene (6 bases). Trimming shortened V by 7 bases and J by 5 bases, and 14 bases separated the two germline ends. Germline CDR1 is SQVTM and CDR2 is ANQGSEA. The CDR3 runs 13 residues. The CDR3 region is CSGGTAFTGELFF. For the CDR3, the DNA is TGCAGCGGCGGGACTGCCTTTACCGGGGAGCTGTTTTTT.

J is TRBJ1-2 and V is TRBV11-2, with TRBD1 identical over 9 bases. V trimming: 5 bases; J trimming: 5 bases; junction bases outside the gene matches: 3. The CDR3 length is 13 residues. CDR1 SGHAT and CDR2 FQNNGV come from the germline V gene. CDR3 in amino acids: CASSVGQGYGYTF. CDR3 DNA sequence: TGTGCCAGCAGCGTGGGACAGGGATATGGCTACACCTTC.

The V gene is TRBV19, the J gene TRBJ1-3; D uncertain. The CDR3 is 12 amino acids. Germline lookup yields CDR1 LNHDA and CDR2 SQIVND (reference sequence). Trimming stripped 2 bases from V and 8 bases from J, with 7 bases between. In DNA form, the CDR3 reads TGTGCCAGTAGTATACAGGAGGACACCATATATTTT. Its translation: CASSIQEDTIYF.

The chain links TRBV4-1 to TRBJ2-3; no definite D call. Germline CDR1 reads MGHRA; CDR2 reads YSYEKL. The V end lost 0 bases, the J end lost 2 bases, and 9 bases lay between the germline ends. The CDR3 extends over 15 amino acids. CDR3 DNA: TGCGCCAGCAGCCAAGAGCGGCCCCCCACAGATACGCAGTATTTT. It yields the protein CASSQERPPTDTQYF.

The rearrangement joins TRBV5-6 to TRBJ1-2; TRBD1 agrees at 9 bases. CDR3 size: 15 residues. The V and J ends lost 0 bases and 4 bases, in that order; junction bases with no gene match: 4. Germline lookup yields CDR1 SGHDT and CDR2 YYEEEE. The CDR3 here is CASSLGTGVGYGYTF. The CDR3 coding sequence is TGTGCCAGCAGCTTGGGGACAGGGGTGGGCTATGGCTACACCTTC.

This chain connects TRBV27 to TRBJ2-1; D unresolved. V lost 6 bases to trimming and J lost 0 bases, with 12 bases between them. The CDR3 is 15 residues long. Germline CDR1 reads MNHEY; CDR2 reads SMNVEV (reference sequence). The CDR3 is CASRPILSSYNEQFF. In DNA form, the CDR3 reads TGTGCCAGCAGGCCCATCCTGAGCTCCTACAATGAGCAGTTCTTC.

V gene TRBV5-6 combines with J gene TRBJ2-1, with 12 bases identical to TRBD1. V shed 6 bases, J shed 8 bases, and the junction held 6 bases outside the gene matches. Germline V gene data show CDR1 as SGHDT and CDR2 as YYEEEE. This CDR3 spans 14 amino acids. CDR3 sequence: CASTLGTGGYEQFF. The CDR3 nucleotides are TGTGCCAGCACCCTAGGGACAGGGGGCTATGAGCAGTTCTTC. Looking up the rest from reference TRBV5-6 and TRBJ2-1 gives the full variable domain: DAGVTQSPTHLIKTRGQQVTLRCSPKSGHDTVSWYQQALGQGPQFIFQYYEEEERQRGNFPDRFSGHQFPNYSSELNVNALLLGDSALYLCASTLGTGGYEQFFGPGTRLTVL.

The chain's CDR3 is CASSTSGIANTGELFF. The DNA for the CDR3 is TGTGCCAGCAGCACTAGCGGGATAGCGAACACCGGGGAGCTGTTTTTT. V usage is TRBV7-7 and J usage is TRBJ2-2, with 10 bases identical to TRBD2. V trimming: 5 bases; J trimming: 0 bases; junction bases outside the gene matches: 3. CDR1 and CDR2 from the germline V gene are SSHAT and FNYEAQ (reference sequence). The CDR3 runs to 16 residues.

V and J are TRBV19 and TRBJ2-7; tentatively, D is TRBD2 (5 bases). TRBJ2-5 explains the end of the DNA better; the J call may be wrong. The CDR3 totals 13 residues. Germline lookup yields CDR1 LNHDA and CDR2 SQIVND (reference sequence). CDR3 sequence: CASSRGKRETQYF. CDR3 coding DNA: TGTGCCAGTAGCCGAGGGAAGAGGGAGACCCAGTACTTC.

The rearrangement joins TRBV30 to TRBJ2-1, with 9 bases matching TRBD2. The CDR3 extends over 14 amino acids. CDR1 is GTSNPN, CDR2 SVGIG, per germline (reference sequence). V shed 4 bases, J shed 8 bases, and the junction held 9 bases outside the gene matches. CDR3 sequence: CAWTRLADADEQFF. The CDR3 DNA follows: TGTGCCTGGACTCGACTAGCGGATGCAGATGAGCAGTTCTTC. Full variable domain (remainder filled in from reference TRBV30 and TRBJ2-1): SQTIHQWPATLVQPVGSPLSLECTVEGTSNPNLYWYRQAAGRGLQLLFYSVGIGQISSEVPQNLSASRPQDRQFILSSKKLLLSDSGFYLCAWTRLADADEQFFGPGTRLTVL.

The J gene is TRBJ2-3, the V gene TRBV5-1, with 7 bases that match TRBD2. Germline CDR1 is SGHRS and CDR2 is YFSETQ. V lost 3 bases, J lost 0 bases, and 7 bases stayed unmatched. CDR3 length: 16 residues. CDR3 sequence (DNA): TGCGCCAGCAGCTCCGGGACTACGTCTAGCACAGATACGCAGTATTTT. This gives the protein CASSSGTTSSTDTQYF.

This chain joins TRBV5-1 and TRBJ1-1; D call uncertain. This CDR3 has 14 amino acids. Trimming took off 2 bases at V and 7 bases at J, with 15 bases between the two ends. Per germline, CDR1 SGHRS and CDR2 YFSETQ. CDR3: CASSFIPSVNEAFF. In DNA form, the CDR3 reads TGCGCCAGCAGCTTCATCCCATCGGTAAATGAAGCTTTCTTT.

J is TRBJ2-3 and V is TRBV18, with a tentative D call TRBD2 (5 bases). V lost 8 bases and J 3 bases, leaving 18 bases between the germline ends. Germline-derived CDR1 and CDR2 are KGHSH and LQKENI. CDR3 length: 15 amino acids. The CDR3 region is CASMRPGLGTDTQYF. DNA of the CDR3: TGTGCCAGCATGAGACCGGGGTTGGGAACAGATACGCAGTATTTT.

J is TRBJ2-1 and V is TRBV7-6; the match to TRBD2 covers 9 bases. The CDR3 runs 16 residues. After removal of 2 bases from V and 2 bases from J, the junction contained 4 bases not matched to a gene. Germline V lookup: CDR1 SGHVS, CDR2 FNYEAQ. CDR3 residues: CASSLSTSGAYNEQFF. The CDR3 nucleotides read TGTGCCAGCAGCTTATCGACTAGCGGAGCCTACAATGAGCAGTTCTTC.

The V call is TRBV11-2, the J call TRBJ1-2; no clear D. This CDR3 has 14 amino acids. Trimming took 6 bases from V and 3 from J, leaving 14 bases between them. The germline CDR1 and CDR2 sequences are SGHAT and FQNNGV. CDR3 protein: CASSKRGDDYGYTF. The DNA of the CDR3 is TGTGCCAGCAGTAAACGCGGGGATGACTATGGCTACACCTTC.

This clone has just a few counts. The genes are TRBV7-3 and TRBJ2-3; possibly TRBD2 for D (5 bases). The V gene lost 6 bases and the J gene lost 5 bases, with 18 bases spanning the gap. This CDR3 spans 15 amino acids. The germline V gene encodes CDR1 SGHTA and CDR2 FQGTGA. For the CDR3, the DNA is TGTGCCAGCAGTTTAGTGGGAGACTTGGGAGATACGCAGTATTTT. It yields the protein CASSLVGDLGDTQYF.

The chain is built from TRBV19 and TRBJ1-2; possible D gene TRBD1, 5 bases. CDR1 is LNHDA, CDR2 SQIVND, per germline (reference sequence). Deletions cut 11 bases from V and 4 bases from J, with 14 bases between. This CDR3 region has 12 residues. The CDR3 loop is CASGGGFYGYTF. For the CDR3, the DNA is TGTGCCTCCGGCGGGGGGTTCTATGGCTACACCTTC.

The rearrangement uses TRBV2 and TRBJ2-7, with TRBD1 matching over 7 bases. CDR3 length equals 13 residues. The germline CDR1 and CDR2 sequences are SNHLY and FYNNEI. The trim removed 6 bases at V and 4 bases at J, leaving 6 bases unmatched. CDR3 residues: CASRAGTAYEQYV. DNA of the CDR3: TGTGCCAGCAGGGCCGGGACAGCGTACGAGCAGTACGTC.

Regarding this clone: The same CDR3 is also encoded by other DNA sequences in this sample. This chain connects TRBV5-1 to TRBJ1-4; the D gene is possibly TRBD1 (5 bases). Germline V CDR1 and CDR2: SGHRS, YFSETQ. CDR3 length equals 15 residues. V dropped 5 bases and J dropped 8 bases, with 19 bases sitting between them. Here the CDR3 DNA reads TGCGCCAGCAGGCCACCGGGACTCGAGGGGGAAAAACTGTTTTTT. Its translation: CASRPPGLEGEKLFF.

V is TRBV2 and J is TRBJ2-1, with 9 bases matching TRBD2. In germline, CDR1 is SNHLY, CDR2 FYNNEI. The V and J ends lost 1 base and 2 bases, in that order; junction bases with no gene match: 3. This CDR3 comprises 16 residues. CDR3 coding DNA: TGTGCCAGCAGTGAAGGTCTAGCGGGGACCTACAATGAGCAGTTCTTC. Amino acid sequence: CASSEGLAGTYNEQFF.

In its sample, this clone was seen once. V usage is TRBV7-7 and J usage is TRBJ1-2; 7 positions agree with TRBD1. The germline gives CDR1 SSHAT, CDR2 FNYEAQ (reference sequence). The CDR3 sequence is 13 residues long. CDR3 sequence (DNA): TGTGCAAGCTGGTTACAGGGGATTATTAGCTACACCTTC. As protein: CASWLQGIISYTF.

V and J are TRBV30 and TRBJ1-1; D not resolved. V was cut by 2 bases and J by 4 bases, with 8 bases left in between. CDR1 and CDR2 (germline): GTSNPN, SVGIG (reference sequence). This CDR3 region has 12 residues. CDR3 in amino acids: CAWSSRATEAFF. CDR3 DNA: TGTGCCTGGAGTTCGAGGGCCACTGAAGCTTTCTTT.

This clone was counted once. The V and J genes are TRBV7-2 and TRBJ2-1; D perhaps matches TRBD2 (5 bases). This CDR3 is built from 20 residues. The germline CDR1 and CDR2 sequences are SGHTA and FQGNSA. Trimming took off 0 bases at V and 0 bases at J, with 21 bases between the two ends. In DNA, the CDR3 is TGTGCCAGCAGCTTAGCCAACGTGTTTAGCGATAGGAGCTCCTACAATGAGCAGTTCTTC. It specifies CASSLANVFSDRSSYNEQFF. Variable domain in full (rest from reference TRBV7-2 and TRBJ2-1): GAGVSQSPSNKVTEKGKDVELRCDPISGHTALYWYRQSLGQGLEFLIYFQGNSAPDKSGLPSDRFSAERTGGSVSTLTIQRTQQEDSAVYLCASSLANVFSDRSSYNEQFFGPGTRLTVL.

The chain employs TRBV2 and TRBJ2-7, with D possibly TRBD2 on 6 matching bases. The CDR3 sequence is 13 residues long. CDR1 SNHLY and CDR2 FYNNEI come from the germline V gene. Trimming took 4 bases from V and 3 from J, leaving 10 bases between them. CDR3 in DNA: TGTGCCAGCAGTGGGGACTGGAGCTACGAGCAGTACGTC. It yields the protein CASSGDWSYEQYV.